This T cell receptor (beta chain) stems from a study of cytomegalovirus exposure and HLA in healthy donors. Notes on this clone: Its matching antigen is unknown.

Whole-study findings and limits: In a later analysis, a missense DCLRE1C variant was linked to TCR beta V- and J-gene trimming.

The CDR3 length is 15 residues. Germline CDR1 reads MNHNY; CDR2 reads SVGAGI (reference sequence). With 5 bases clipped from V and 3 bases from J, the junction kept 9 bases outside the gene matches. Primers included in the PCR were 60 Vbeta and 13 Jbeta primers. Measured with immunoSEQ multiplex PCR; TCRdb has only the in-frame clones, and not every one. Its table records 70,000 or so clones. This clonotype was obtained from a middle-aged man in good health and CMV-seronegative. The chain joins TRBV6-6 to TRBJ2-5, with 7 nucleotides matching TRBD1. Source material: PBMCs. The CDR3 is CASSQPGQRKETQYF. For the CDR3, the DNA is TGTGCCAGCAGTCAACCGGGACAGAGGAAAGAGACCCAGTACTTC.